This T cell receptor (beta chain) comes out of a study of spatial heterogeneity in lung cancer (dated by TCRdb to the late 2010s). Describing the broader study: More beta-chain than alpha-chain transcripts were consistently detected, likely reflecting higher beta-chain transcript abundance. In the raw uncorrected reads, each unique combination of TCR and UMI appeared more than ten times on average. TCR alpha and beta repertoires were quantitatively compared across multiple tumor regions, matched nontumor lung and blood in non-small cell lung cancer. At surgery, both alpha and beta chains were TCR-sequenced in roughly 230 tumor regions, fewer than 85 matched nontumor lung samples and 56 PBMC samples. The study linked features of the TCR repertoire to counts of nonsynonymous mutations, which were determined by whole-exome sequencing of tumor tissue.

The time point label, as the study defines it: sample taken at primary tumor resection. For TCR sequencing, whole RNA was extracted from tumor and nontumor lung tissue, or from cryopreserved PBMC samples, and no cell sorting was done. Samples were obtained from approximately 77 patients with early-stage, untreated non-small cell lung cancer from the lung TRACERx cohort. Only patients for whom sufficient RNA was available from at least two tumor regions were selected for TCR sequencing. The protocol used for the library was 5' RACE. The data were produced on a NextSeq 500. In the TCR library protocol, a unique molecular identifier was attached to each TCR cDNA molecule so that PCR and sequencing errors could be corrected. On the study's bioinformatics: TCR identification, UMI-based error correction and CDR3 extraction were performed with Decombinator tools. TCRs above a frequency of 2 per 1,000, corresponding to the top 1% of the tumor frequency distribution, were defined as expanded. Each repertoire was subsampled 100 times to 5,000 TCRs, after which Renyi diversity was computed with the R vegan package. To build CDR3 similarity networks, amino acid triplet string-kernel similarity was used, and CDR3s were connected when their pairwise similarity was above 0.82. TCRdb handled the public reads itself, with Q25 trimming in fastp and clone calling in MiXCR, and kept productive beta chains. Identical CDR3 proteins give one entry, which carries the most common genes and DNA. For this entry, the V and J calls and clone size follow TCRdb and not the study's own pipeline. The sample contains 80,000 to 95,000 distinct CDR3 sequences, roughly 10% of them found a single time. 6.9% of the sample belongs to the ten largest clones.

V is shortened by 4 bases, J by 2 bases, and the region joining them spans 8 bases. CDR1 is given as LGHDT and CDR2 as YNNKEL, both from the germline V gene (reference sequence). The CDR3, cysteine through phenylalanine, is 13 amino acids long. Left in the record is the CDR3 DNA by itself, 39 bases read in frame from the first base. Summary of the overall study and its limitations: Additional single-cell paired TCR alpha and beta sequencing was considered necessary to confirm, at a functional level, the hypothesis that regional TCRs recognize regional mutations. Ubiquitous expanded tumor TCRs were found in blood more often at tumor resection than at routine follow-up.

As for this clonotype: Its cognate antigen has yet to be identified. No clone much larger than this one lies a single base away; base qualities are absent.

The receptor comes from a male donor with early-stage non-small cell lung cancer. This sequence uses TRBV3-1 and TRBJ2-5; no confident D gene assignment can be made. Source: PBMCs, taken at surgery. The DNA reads TGTGCCAGCAGCCCCCTTGTACAAGAGACCCAGTACTTC. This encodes CASSPLVQETQYF.